This T cell receptor (beta chain) is drawn from a study of blood T cell repertoires in COVID-19. About the research overall: Samples of COVID-19 (acute and convalescent) were obtained from the United States, Italy and Spain. Sample material is recorded as cDNA or gDNA derived from T cells, B-cell-depleted T cells, or PBMCs.

Per the original data handling: Counts of nucleated cells, estimated from reference gene primer amplification, were obtained. Produced via immunoSEQ multiplex PCR; TCRdb's table is partial and in-frame only. V and J calls and clone size are as listed in that table; D and trimming were resolved from the DNA. This table has tens of thousands of clones, around nine tenths appearing once. The CDR3 has 16 residues. The germline V gene has CDR1 MDHEN and CDR2 SYDVKM. The trim removed 6 bases at V and 2 bases at J, leaving 10 bases unmatched. This TCR was recovered from a woman aged 80 or over with acute or convalescent COVID-19. The genes are TRBV28 and TRBJ2-7; 10 bases align to TRBD1. Sequenced material: peripheral blood. DNA for the CDR3: TGTGCCAGCAGCCATGGACAGGGGGGGCGGACCTACGAGCAGTACTTC. Its translation: CASSHGQGGRTYEQYF.